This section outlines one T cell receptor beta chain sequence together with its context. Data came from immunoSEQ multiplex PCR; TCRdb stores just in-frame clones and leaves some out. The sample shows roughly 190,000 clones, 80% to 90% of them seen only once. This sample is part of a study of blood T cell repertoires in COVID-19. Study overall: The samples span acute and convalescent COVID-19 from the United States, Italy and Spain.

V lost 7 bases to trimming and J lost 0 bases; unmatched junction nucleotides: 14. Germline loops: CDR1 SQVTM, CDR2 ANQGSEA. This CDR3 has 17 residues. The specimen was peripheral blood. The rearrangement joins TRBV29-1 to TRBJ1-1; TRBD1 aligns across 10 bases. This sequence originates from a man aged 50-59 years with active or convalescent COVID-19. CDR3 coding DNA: TGCAGCGCCACGGGACAGGGGCAGAAAGTCATGAACACTGAAGCTTTCTTT. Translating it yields CSATGQGQKVMNTEAFF.